Listed here are 23 T cell receptor beta chains from one sample, sequenced in a study of T-cell memory formation after mild COVID-19 (dated by TCRdb to the early 2020s). Libraries were prepared through 5' RACE. Sequencer: Illumina NovaSeq 6000. The public reads were reanalyzed by TCRdb: fastp trimming at Q25, MiXCR alignment, in-frame beta chains only. All rows with the same CDR3 protein become a single entry with the most common DNA and genes. Within this sample are about 600,000 distinct CDR3 sequences, with roughly a fifth of them counted one time only. Of the sample, around 9.2% falls within the top ten clones. Sequences were obtained from PBMCs or a T cell subset sorted from them (not recorded which). Receptors were obtained from an adult woman who had mild COVID-19 (a few samples of this study predate the infection). The sample titles of this study are shuffled in the database, so cell type and time point are left out; the donor was told from shared clones.

This chain links TRBV5-5 with TRBJ1-6, with a possible D match to TRBD1 (5 bases). The germline V and J ends were trimmed by 0 bases and 5 bases, with 9 bases remaining between them. Germline V CDR1 and CDR2: SGHKS, YYEKEE (reference sequence). The CDR3 consists of 15 residues. The CDR3 nucleotides are TGTGCCAGCAGCTTGGGGGGGTTGGATAATTCACCCCTCCACTTT. Translated: CASSLGGLDNSPLHF. Together with reference TRBV5-5 and TRBJ1-6, the CDR3 gives the full variable domain: DAGVTQSPTHLIKTRGQQVTLRCSPISGHKSVSWYQQVLGQGPQFIFQYYEKEERGRGNFPDRFSARQFPNYSSELNVNALLLGDSALYLCASSLGGLDNSPLHFGNGTRLTVT.

This chain joins TRBV7-9 and TRBJ1-4; 7 bases agree with TRBD1. The CDR3 length is 15 residues. With 5 bases clipped from V and 4 bases from J, the junction kept 7 bases outside the gene matches. The germline gives CDR1 SEHNR, CDR2 FQNEAQ (reference sequence). Here the CDR3 DNA reads TGTGCCAGCAGCCCCCAGACAGGGATTAATGAAAAACTGTTTTTT. This codes for CASSPQTGINEKLFF.

This clonotype was picked up a small number of times. This rearrangement joins TRBV20-1 to TRBJ2-7; no definite D call. The CDR3 runs 15 residues. Germline lookup yields CDR1 DFQATT and CDR2 SNEGSKA (reference sequence). Trimming pared 0 bases from V and 6 bases from J, leaving 18 bases between. The CDR3: CSARDLGSPSGEQYF. The CDR3 DNA reads TGCAGTGCTAGAGATCTAGGTAGCCCCTCCGGCGAGCAGTACTTC.

This chain's CDR3 is CASSLAQGDTEAFF. DNA of the CDR3: TGTGCCAGCAGCTTAGCGCAGGGAGACACTGAAGCTTTCTTT. The chain couples TRBV7-6 to TRBJ1-1; D is possibly TRBD1 (5 bases). Germline loops: CDR1 SGHVS, CDR2 FNYEAQ. The CDR3 contains 14 residues. The V and J ends lost 0 bases and 3 bases respectively, with 8 bases between them. Complete variable domain (other parts from reference TRBV7-6 and TRBJ1-1): GAGVSQSPRYKVTKRGQDVALRCDPISGHVSLYWYRQALGQGPEFLTYFNYEAQQDKSGLPNDRFSAERPEGSISTLTIQRTEQRDSAMYRCASSLAQGDTEAFFGQGTRLTVV.

Notes on this clonotype: In this CDR3 the conserved last residue, phenylalanine or tryptophan, is missing, so a read error is likely. This rearrangement joins TRBV2 to TRBJ2-1; 7 bases align to TRBD2. Germline V lookup: CDR1 SNHLY, CDR2 FYNNEI. J lost 1 base, V lost 2 bases, and 11 bases had no gene match. The CDR3 is 18 residues long. The CDR3 reads CASSEPPVGRQSYNEQFL. Written as DNA, the CDR3 is TGTGCCAGCAGTGAACCCCCCGTCGGGAGGCAATCCTACAATGAGCAGTTCTTA.

This clonotype showed up many times. At one end, the junction sequence differs from germline, possibly due to a read error. The rearrangement joins TRBV12-3 or TRBV12-4 to TRBJ2-3; D unclear. The CDR3 spans 11 residues. Here the CDR3 reads CASSLVDTQYF. The CDR3 nucleotides are TGCGCCAGCAGCTTGGTTGATACGCAGTATTTT.

J is TRBJ2-3 and V is TRBV7-2; 8 bases line up with TRBD2. The germline V gene has CDR1 SGHTA and CDR2 FQGNSA. The CDR3 consists of 13 residues. V lost 5 bases and J lost 6; bases outside the gene matches: 4. As DNA, the CDR3 is TGTGCCAGCAGCCCGGGGGGGTTCGATACGCAGTATTTT. This encodes CASSPGGFDTQYF.

This clonotype was detected ten times or more. The chain couples TRBV20-1 to TRBJ2-5; D is perhaps TRBD2 (6 bases). This CDR3 comprises 14 residues. The V end was cut by 6 bases, the J end by 5 bases, with 19 bases between. Germline V CDR1 and CDR2: DFQATT, SNEGSKA (reference sequence). CDR3 in DNA: TGCAGTGCAATAAAGGGAGGAGGCGGCGAGACCCAGTACTTC. Amino acid sequence: CSAIKGGGGETQYF.

The genes are TRBV7-9 and TRBJ1-6; D ambiguous. Trimming left V 3 bases short and J 8 bases short, with 8 bases between. In germline, CDR1 is SEHNR, CDR2 FQNEAQ (reference sequence). This CDR3 region has 13 residues. The CDR3 DNA is TGTGCCAGCAGCTTTCAGTGGGATTCACCCCTCCACTTT. Its protein is CASSFQWDSPLHF.

V gene TRBV6-5 combines with J gene TRBJ2-1, with D possibly being TRBD1 (5 bases). V was shortened by 0 bases and J by 9 bases, with 12 bases between the two germline ends. Germline CDR1 reads MNHEY; CDR2 reads SVGAGI. CDR3 length equals 14 residues. The CDR3 DNA reads as TGTGCCAGCAGTTACTCGACAGCCCCGGGTGAGCAGTTCTTC. Its protein product is CASSYSTAPGEQFF.

The chain carries TRBV9 and TRBJ2-3; 10 positions match TRBD2. Per the germline V gene, CDR1 is SGDLS and CDR2 is YYNGEE. The CDR3 extends over 15 amino acids. V dropped 2 bases and J dropped 3; count of bases not matched to a gene: 3. CDR3 loop: CASSVGLAKTDTQYF. CDR3 DNA sequence: TGTGCCAGCAGCGTGGGACTAGCGAAAACAGATACGCAGTATTTT.

The rearrangement uses TRBV6-1 and TRBJ1-2; D gene uncertain. CDR1 is MNHNS, CDR2 SASEGT, per germline. V shed 1 base and J shed 4 bases, with 16 bases lying between them. This CDR3 comprises 16 residues. CDR3 DNA: TGTGCCAGCAGTGAAGGGAGCTGGAGTTGGAGCTATGGCTACACCTTC. This gives the protein CASSEGSWSWSYGYTF.

The CDR3 reads CASSQNFGTEAFF. The CDR3 DNA reads TGTGCCAGCAGCCAAAACTTCGGGACGGAAGCTTTCTTT. V is TRBV5-5 and J is TRBJ1-1; a possible D gene is TRBD1 (5 bases). The CDR3 spans 13 residues. Trimming cost V 4 bases and J 8 bases, with 15 bases left between them. Looked up from germline, CDR1 is SGHKS and CDR2 is YYEKEE (reference sequence).

The table lists this clonotype with a few counts. The chain couples TRBV3-1 to TRBJ2-1; D may match TRBD1 or TRBD2 (5 bases each). The CDR3 loop spans 15 amino acids. CDR1 LGHDT and CDR2 YNNKEL come from the germline V gene (reference sequence). V was shortened by 4 bases and J by 3 bases, with 13 bases between the two germline ends. CDR3 amino acids: CASSPEGLYYNEQFF. Written as DNA, the CDR3 is TGTGCCAGCAGCCCTGAGGGGCTCTACTACAATGAGCAGTTCTTC.

This clonotype showed up just a few times. The chain links TRBV27 to TRBJ2-2; 7 nucleotides align to TRBD1. The CDR3 runs to 12 residues. Germline lookup yields CDR1 MNHEY and CDR2 SMNVEV (reference sequence). The chain's CDR3 is CATGISPGELFF. The CDR3 region has the DNA TGTGCGACAGGGATCTCACCCGGGGAGCTGTTTTTT.

This clonotype has more than one count but fewer than ten. This chain uses TRBV20-1 with TRBJ1-2; TRBD1 agrees at 7 bases. The CDR3 is 14 residues long. Losses at the gene ends were 4 bases for V and 0 bases for J; bases not matched to a gene: 5. Germline assignment: CDR1 DFQATT and CDR2 SNEGSKA (reference sequence). CDR3 protein: CSAKGQAANYGYTF. CDR3 in DNA: TGCAGTGCTAAAGGACAGGCGGCTAACTATGGCTACACCTTC.

The rearrangement uses TRBV12-3 or TRBV12-4 and TRBJ2-1; 7 bases are shared with TRBD2. The V segment lost 7 bases and the J segment 0 bases; nucleotides outside the gene matches: 6. The CDR3 has 15 residues. The CDR3 region has the DNA TGTGCCAGCACCGCTAGCGGTAGCTCCTACAATGAGCAGTTCTTC. This gives the protein CASTASGSSYNEQFF.

The V and J genes are TRBV5-1 and TRBJ1-1; D uncertain. V was clipped by 3 bases and J by 6 bases, with 21 bases between them. The CDR3 has 16 amino acids. Germline V lookup: CDR1 SGHRS, CDR2 YFSETQ. The CDR3 nucleotides are TGCGCCAGCAGCTCAGTCCAAGGCGACGGTTCATCTGAAGCTTTCTTT. It yields the protein CASSSVQGDGSSEAFF. Combining the CDR3 with reference TRBV5-1 and TRBJ1-1 gives the whole variable domain KAGVTQTPRYLIKTRGQQVTLSCSPISGHRSVSWYQQTPGQGLQFLFEYFSETQRNKGNFPGRFSGRQFSNSRSEMNVSTLELGDSALYLCASSSVQGDGSSEAFFGQGTRLTVV.

This chain uses TRBV20-1 with TRBJ2-3; 16 bases are a match to TRBD2. The CDR3 is made up of 16 amino acids. Germline CDR1 DFQATT, CDR2 SNEGSKA (reference sequence). After removal of 6 bases from V and 7 bases from J, the junction contained 10 bases not matched to a gene. The CDR3 is CSAPGTSGGATNTQYF. The CDR3 bases are TGCAGTGCCCCCGGGACTAGCGGGGGGGCTACAAATACGCAGTATTTT.

The chain uses TRBV19 and TRBJ2-1; D unresolved. The germline CDR1 and CDR2 sequences are LNHDA and SQIVND (reference sequence). The CDR3 contains 15 residues. Trimming cost V 5 bases and J 0 bases, with 11 bases left between them. CDR3 nucleotide sequence: TGTGCCAGTAGTCATACCAGACTCTCCTACAATGAGCAGTTCTTC. Translated, it gives CASSHTRLSYNEQFF.

At least ten counts were recorded for this clonotype. The chain joins TRBV7-3 to TRBJ2-2; D remains unclear. CDR1 SGHTA and CDR2 FQGTGA come from the germline V gene. The CDR3 consists of 13 residues. V lost 2 bases and J 1 base, leaving 2 bases between the germline ends. The CDR3 DNA sequence: TGTGCCAGCAGCTTAGAGAACACCGGGGAGCTGTTTTTT. Its protein product is CASSLENTGELFF.

This clonotype appeared many times. The genes are TRBV7-8 and TRBJ1-3; no definite D call. CDR1 is SGHVS, CDR2 FQNEAQ, per germline. The V gene lost 0 bases and the J gene lost 4 bases, with 7 bases spanning the gap. The CDR3 loop spans 14 amino acids. CDR3 region: CASSLALKGNTIYF. In DNA, the CDR3 is TGTGCCAGCAGCTTAGCGCTGAAAGGAAACACCATATATTTT. Based on the CDR3 plus reference TRBV7-8 and TRBJ1-3, the full variable domain is GAGVSQSPRYKVAKRGQDVALRCDPISGHVSLFWYQQALGQGPEFLTYFQNEAQLDKSGLPSDRFFAERPEGSVSTLKIQRTQQEDSAVYLCASSLALKGNTIYFGEGSWLTVV.

This clonotype showed up just a few times. V is TRBV7-2 and J is TRBJ2-7; tentatively, D is TRBD1 (5 bases). CDR1 is SGHTA and CDR2 is FQGNSA in the germline V gene. This CDR3 comprises 14 residues. V gave up 3 bases and J gave up 4 bases, with 13 bases separating them. Here the CDR3 reads CASSFSGIGYEQYF. The CDR3 region has the DNA TGTGCCAGCAGCTTTTCAGGGATCGGTTACGAGCAGTACTTC.